This TCR beta chain was captured by sequencing in a study of cytomegalovirus exposure and HLA in healthy donors. The length of the CDR3 is 13 residues. Germline values: CDR1 SGHRS, CDR2 YFSETQ. With 0 bases removed from V and 4 bases from J, the gap between germline ends came to 7 bases. This clone was seen only a few times. The antigen is not known. Other DNA sequences in the sample encode the same CDR3. Overall study results and limits: A later analysis reportedly found that, within productive TCRs, an Asian-associated ancestry cluster had fewer N-insertions than the mean observed across the approximately 670 donors.

PCR used 60 Vbeta primers and 13 Jbeta primers. Some clones are missing from TCRdb's copy, which holds only in-frame ones; the method was immunoSEQ multiplex PCR. The top ten clones hold 14% of a sample with around 190,000 clones, about 80% of them seen once. Material: PBMCs. This TCR came from a woman aged 25 to 39 in good health and CMV-seropositive. The chain uses TRBV5-1 and TRBJ1-1; D remains unclear. The CDR3 protein is CASSLDRGTEAFF. CDR3 DNA sequence: TGCGCCAGCAGCTTGGATCGCGGCACTGAAGCTTTCTTT.